Sequencing of this TCR beta chain was carried out in a study of cytomegalovirus exposure and HLA in healthy donors. Study conclusions and caveats: A classifier reportedly called cytomegalovirus status with high sensitivity and specificity. In a later analysis, a missense DCLRE1C variant was linked to TCR beta V- and J-gene trimming. Most observed TCR sequences were rare, whereas some public TCRs were detected in many donors. Productive status was seen about 87% or about 30% of the time for most TCR beta V segments in an earlier analysis.

Primers for the PCR totalled 60 Vbeta and 13 Jbeta. The method was immunoSEQ multiplex PCR; TCRdb's version includes in-frame clones alone and lacks a portion of them. Of some 150,000 clones detected, around 79% appear once; the ten largest clones hold 3%. About this clone itself: The antigen remains undetermined.

Germline assignment: CDR1 MNHEY and CDR2 SMNVEV (reference sequence). The CDR3 covers 16 residues. Trimming removed 6 bases at V and 1 base at J, with 16 bases between. The chain couples TRBV27 to TRBJ2-1; D may be TRBD2 (6 bases). The material sequenced was PBMCs. The sequence was obtained from a man aged 40-50 years in good health and CMV-seropositive. DNA for the CDR3: TGTGCCAGCAGCCAGACTAGTCCCCTATCCTACAATGAGCAGTTCTTC. This translates into CASSQTSPLSYNEQFF.